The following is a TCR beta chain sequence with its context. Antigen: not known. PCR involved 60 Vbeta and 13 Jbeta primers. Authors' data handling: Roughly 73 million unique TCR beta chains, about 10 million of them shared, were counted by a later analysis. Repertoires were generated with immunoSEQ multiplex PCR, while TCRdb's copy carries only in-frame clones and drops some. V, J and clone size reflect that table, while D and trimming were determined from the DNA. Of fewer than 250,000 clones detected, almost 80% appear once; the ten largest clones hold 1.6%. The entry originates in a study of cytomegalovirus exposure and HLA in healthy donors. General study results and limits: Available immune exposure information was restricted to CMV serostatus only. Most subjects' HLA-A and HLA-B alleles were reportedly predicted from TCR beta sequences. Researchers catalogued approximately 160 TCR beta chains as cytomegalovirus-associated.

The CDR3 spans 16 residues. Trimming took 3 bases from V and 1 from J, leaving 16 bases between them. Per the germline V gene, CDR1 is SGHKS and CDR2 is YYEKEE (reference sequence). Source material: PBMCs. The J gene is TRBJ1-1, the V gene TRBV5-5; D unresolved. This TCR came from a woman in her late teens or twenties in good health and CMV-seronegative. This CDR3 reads CASSSLVSPGNTEAFF. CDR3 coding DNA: TGTGCCAGCAGCTCCTTAGTCAGCCCGGGGAACACTGAAGCTTTCTTT.